These T cell receptor beta chains were read from a single sample in a study of T cells after yellow fever vaccination. TCRdb independently ran MiXCR on the 5' RACE reads; one entry per CDR3 protein. The sample yields a few hundred thousand distinct CDR3 sequences, 3% to 4.5% seen once. Sequencing was performed on PBMCs, taken 5 days after the yellow fever booster vaccination. These receptors were taken from a man between 18 and 29 years old who received the YFV17D yellow fever vaccine. The CDR3 runs from the conserved cysteine through the conserved F or W. D genes are given only for firm matches. Not every row has a clone size; where given, it reads once, few, many or a size class.

d_call j_call v_call clone_size cdr3_aa cdr3_nt
NA TRBJ1-5 TRBV10-3 few CAISETPGSSNQPQHF TGTGCCATCAGTGAGACCCCAGGATCCTCAAATCAGCCCCAGCATTTT
NA TRBJ1-1 TRBV5-1 many CASSLGGQLANTEAFF TGCGCCAGCAGCTTAGGGGGGCAACTCGCGAACACTGAAGCTTTCTTT
TRBD1 TRBJ2-2 TRBV7-3 few CASSRGTVTPGELFF TGTGCCAGCAGTAGAGGGACAGTGACACCCGGGGAGCTGTTTTTT
NA TRBJ1-6 TRBV12-3/TRBV12-4 NA CASSWSNSPLHF TGTGCCAGCAGCTGGAGTAATTCACCCCTCCACTTT
NA TRBJ1-4 TRBV5-1 few CASSLTPAGALGELFF TGCGCCAGCAGCTTGACCCCGGCGGGGGCTCTCGGGGAACTGTTTTTT
TRBD1 TRBJ1-5 TRBV5-4 many CASTIDRGQPQHF TGTGCCAGCACCATTGACAGGGGTCAGCCCCAGCATTTT
NA TRBJ2-2 TRBV10-3 NA CAISQNGGGGELFF TGTGCCATCAGTCAAAACGGTGGAGGCGGGGAGCTGTTTTTT
TRBD2 TRBJ2-5 TRBV11-2 few CASSAGLAGAETQYF TGTGCCAGCAGCGCCGGCCTAGCGGGGGCAGAGACCCAGTACTTC
NA TRBJ1-3 TRBV11-3 many CASSSNAGNTIYF TGTGCCAGCAGCTCAAACGCGGGAAACACCATATATTTT
NA TRBJ2-1 TRBV29-1 NA CSVYGLKDEQFF TGCAGCGTTTACGGACTCAAAGATGAGCAGTTCTTC
TRBD1 TRBJ2-2 TRBV5-1 many CASVGQGFDTGELFF TGCGCCAGCGTCGGACAGGGGTTTGACACCGGGGAGCTGTTTTTT
NA TRBJ1-2 TRBV5-1 many CASSPVGPGIMSYTF TGCGCCAGCAGCCCCGTCGGGCCAGGGATTATGAGCTACACCTTC
NA TRBJ1-1 TRBV7-9 NA CASSLIFDRSSEAFF TGTGCCAGCAGCTTAATCTTCGACAGGTCTTCTGAAGCTTTCTTT